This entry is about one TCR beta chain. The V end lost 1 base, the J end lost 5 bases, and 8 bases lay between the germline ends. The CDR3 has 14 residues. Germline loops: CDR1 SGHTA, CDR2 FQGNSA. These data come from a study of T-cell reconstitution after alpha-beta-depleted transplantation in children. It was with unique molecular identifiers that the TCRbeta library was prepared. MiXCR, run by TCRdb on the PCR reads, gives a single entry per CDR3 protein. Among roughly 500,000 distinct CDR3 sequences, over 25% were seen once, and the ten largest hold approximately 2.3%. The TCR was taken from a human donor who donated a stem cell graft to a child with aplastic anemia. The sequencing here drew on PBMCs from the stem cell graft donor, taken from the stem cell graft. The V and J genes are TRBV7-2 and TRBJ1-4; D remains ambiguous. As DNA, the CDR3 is TGTGCCAGCAGCTTAGGGTTTAGGAATGAAAAACTGTTTTTT. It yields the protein CASSLGFRNEKLFF.